This TCR beta chain was identified in a study of cytomegalovirus exposure and HLA in healthy donors. PCR amplification relied on 60 Vbeta primers (plus 13 Jbeta primers). Some clones are missing from TCRdb's copy, which holds only in-frame ones; the method was immunoSEQ multiplex PCR. The profile shows 90,000 to 150,000 clones, nearly 65% of them singletons. CDR1 is SGHTA and CDR2 is FQGNSA in the germline V gene. CDR3 length: 18 amino acids. Trimming left V 3 bases short and J 3 bases short, with 21 bases between. This TCR came from a man in his forties in good health and CMV-seropositive. Sequencing was performed on PBMCs. The rearrangement joins TRBV7-2 to TRBJ2-1, with D tentatively TRBD2 (5 bases). In nucleotides, the CDR3 is TGTGCCAGCAGCTTTCCGGGTGTACCAGCGGCCCTCTACAATGAGCAGTTCTTC. This encodes CASSFPGVPAALYNEQFF.